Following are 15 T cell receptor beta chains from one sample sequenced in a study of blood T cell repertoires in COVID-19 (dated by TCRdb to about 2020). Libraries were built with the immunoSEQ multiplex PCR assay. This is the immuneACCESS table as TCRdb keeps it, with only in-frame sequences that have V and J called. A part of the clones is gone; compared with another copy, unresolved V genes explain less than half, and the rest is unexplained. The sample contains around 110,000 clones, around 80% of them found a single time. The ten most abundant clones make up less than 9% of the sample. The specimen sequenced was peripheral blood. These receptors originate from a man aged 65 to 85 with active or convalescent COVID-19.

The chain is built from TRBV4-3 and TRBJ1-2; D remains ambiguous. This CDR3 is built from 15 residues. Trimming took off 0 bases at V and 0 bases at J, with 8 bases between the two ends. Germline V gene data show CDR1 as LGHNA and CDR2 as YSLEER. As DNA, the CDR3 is TGCGCCAGCAGCCAAGAGCACAAATCTAACTATGGCTACACCTTC. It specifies CASSQEHKSNYGYTF.

The CDR3, as DNA: TGTGCCAGCAGAGAAACGGTCACAGATACGCAGTATTTT. Translating gives CASRETVTDTQYF. The chain recombines TRBV12-3 or TRBV12-4 with TRBJ2-3, with no clear D. Trimming took off 6 bases at V and 2 bases at J, with 9 bases between the two ends. The length of the CDR3 is 13 residues.

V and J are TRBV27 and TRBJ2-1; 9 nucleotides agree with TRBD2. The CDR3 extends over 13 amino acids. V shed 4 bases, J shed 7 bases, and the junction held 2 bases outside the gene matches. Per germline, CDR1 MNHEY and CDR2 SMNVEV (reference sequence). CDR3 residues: CASSYTSGNEQFF. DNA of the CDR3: TGTGCCAGCAGTTATACTAGCGGGAATGAGCAGTTCTTC.

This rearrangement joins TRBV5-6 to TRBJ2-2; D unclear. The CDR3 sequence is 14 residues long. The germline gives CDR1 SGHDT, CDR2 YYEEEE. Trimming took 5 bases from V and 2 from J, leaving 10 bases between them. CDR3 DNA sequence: TGTGCCAGCAGGCTTGGGCGTAACACCGGGGAGCTGTTTTTT. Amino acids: CASRLGRNTGELFF. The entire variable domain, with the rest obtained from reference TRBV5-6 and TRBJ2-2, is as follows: DAGVTQSPTHLIKTRGQQVTLRCSPKSGHDTVSWYQQALGQGPQFIFQYYEEEERQRGNFPDRFSGHQFPNYSSELNVNALLLGDSALYLCASRLGRNTGELFFGEGSRLTVL.

For the CDR3, the DNA is TGTGCCAGCAGCCTCGAGGGCTACACCTTC. Its translation: CASSLEGYTF. The rearrangement links TRBV7-3 to TRBJ1-2, with D unclear. V was clipped by 5 bases and J by 8 bases, with 6 bases between them. Germline V gene sequence: CDR1 SGHTA, CDR2 FQGTGA. CDR3 length: 10 amino acids.

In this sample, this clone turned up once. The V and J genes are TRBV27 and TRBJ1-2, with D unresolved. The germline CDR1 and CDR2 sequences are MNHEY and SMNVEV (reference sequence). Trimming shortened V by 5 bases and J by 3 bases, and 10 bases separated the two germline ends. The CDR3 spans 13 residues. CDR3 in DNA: TGTGCCAGCAGTCTCCGGGAGGACTATGGCTACACCTTC. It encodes CASSLREDYGYTF.

CDR3 coding DNA: TGTGCCAGCAGCCAAGAAGGACAGGACTATGGCTACACCTTC. Its protein is CASSQEGQDYGYTF. The chain employs TRBV3-1 (or the pseudogene TRBV3-2) and TRBJ1-2; 7 positions agree with TRBD1. This CDR3 has 14 amino acids. Germline CDR1 and CDR2: LGHDT and YNNKEL (reference sequence). V was pared by 0 bases and J by 3 bases, with 1 base of the junction left unmatched.

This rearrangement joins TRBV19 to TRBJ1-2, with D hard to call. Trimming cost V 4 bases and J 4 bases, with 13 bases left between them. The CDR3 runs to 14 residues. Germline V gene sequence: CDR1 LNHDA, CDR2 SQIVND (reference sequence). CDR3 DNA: TGTGCCAGTAGTACTCCCGGCAGGTTCTATGGCTACACCTTC. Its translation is CASSTPGRFYGYTF.

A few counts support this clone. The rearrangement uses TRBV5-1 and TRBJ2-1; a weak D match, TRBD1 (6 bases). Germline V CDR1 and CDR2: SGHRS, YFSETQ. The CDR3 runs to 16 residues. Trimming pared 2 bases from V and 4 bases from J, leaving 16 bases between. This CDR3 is CASSLTGTRPYNEQFF. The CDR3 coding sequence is TGCGCCAGCAGCTTAACCGGGACACGGCCATACAATGAGCAGTTCTTC.

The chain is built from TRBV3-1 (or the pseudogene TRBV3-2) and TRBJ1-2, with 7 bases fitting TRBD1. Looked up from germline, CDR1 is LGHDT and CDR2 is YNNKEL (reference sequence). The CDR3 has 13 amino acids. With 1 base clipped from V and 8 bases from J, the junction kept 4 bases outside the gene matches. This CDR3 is CASSQATGVGYTF. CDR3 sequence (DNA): TGTGCCAGCAGCCAAGCTACAGGGGTGGGCTACACCTTC.

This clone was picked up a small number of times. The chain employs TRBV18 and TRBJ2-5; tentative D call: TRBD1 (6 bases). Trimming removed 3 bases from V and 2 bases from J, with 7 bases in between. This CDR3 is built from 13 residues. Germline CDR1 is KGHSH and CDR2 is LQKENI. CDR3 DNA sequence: TGTGCCAGCTCACCGGACAGTCAAGAGACCCAGTACTTC. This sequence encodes CASSPDSQETQYF.

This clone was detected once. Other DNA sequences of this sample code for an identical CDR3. CDR3 loop: CASSFGTGGTGELFF. As DNA, the CDR3 is TGTGCCAGCAGTTTCGGGACAGGGGGTACCGGGGAGCTGTTTTTT. The chain has TRBV28 and TRBJ2-2; 11 nucleotides agree with TRBD1. The germline V gene has CDR1 MDHEN and CDR2 SYDVKM. With 3 bases clipped from V and 5 bases from J, the junction kept 2 bases outside the gene matches. CDR3 length: 15 amino acids.

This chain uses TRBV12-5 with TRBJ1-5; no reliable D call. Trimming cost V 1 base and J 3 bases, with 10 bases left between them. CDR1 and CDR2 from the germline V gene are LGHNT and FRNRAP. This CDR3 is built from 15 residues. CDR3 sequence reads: CASGLGAYINQPQHF. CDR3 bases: TGTGCTAGTGGTTTGGGGGCATATATCAATCAGCCCCAGCATTTT.

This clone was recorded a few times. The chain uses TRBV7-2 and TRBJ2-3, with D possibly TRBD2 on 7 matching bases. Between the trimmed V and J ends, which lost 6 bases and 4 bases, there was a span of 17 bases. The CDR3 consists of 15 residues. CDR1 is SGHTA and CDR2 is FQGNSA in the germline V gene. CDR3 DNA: TGTGCCAGCAGTAGAGGGGGGGCGGGTTCAGATACGCAGTATTTT. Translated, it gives CASSRGGAGSDTQYF.

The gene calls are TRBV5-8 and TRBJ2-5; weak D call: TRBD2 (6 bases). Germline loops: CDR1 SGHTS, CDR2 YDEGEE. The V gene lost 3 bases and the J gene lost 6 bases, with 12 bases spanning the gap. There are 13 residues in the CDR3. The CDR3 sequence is CASSSLGSQTQYF. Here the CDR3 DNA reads TGTGCCAGCAGCTCCCTCGGGAGCCAGACCCAGTACTTC. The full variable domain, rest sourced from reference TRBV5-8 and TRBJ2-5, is EAGVTQSPTHLIKTRGQQATLRCSPISGHTSVYWYQQALGLGLQFLLWYDEGEERNRGNFPPRFSGRQFPNYSSELNVNALELEDSALYLCASSSLGSQTQYFGPGTRLLVL.